This TCR beta chain emerged from a study of cytomegalovirus exposure and HLA in healthy donors. Overall study results and limits: Researchers reported that three CMV-associated chains were confirmed in vitro as CMV antigen-specific.

A remark on this clone: As yet, its antigen is unknown.

Vbeta (60) and Jbeta (13) primers were used in the PCR. The data were produced by immunoSEQ multiplex PCR, yet TCRdb's version contains in-frame clones alone and is incomplete. The profile shows 160,000 or so clones, 70% of them singletons. This CDR3 is 17 amino acids long. Trimming left V 2 bases short and J 7 bases short, with 21 bases between. Germline CDR1 and CDR2: LGHNT and FRNRAP. Sequences were obtained from PBMCs. This clonotype was sampled from a man between 18 and 29 years old in good health and CMV-seropositive. The chain links TRBV12-5 to TRBJ1-5, with D possibly TRBD1 on 6 matching bases. The CDR3 nucleotides read TGTGCTAGTGGTTTGACAAGGGGGGGCAGTTGGGGGCAGCCCCAGCATTTT. This codes for CASGLTRGGSWGQPQHF.